This record looks at one T cell receptor beta chain sequence and its context. These data originate in a study of blood T cell repertoires in COVID-19. Study background: The study drew acute and convalescent COVID-19 samples from the United States, Italy and Spain.

Original handling: Estimated nucleated cell counts came from reference gene primer amplification. Data came from immunoSEQ multiplex PCR; TCRdb stores just in-frame clones and leaves some out. D and trimming come from the DNA, and the V and J calls and clone size come from that table. The sample holds fewer than 200,000 clones; roughly 81% are singletons and the top ten take 2.5% to 3%. Germline V lookup: CDR1 KGHSH, CDR2 LQKENI. After removal of 2 bases from V and 6 bases from J, the junction contained 5 bases not matched to a gene. This CDR3 region has 16 residues. The chain is built from TRBV18 and TRBJ1-5, with 12 bases matching TRBD1. This receptor was taken from a woman older than 75 with COVID-19, enrolled during active disease. Sequenced: peripheral blood. Written as DNA, the CDR3 is TGTGCCAGCTCACCAACCGGGACAGGGGGCAGTCAGCCCCAGCATTTT. This sequence encodes CASSPTGTGGSQPQHF.